One sample yielded the 24 T cell receptor beta chains listed below, sequenced in a study of CD8 T cells in ankylosing spondylitis. Study-level results: A TCR beta motif of 7 or 8 highly homologous variants appeared characteristic of ankylosing spondylitis blood.

These TCRs are of unknown antigen specificity. TCRdb passed the 5' RACE reads through MiXCR, listing each CDR3 protein once. Of some 840,000 distinct CDR3 sequences in the sample, roughly 12% were seen once. Sequenced input: blood, either unsorted or a sorted T cell fraction (not recorded which). Every receptor here comes from a male donor with ankylosing spondylitis.

The V and J genes are TRBV28 and TRBJ1-1; D remains ambiguous. Trimming stripped 3 bases from V and 7 bases from J, with 6 bases between. The CDR3 sequence is 11 residues long. The V gene's germline CDR1 is MDHEN and CDR2 SYDVKM. CDR3 region: CASSFALEAFF. CDR3 nucleotides: TGTGCCAGCAGTTTTGCACTTGAAGCTTTCTTT.

This clonotype has more than one count but fewer than ten. The rearrangement links TRBV6-2 or TRBV6-3 to TRBJ2-7; D is unresolved. The germline gives CDR1 MNHEY, CDR2 SVGEGT. This CDR3 has 15 amino acids. Trimming pared 0 bases from V and 3 bases from J, leaving 12 bases between. The CDR3 loop reads CASSYSWPTYYEQYF. In nucleotides, the CDR3 is TGTGCCAGCAGTTACTCGTGGCCGACCTACTACGAGCAGTACTTC.

Note on this clonotype: The junction does not match germline at one end; this may be a read error. The chain has TRBV11-2 and TRBJ1-1; the match to TRBD1 covers 10 bases. The germline V gene encodes CDR1 SGHAT and CDR2 FQNNGV. There are 16 residues in the CDR3. Here the CDR3 reads CASSLDRGRVNTEAFF. CDR3 DNA: TGTGCCAGCAGCCTAGACAGGGGGCGGGTGAACACTGAAGCTTTCTTT.

This rearrangement joins TRBV6-2 or TRBV6-3 to TRBJ2-1; D ambiguous. This CDR3 is 15 amino acids long. Trimming removed 2 bases from V and 2 bases from J, with 10 bases in between. The germline V gene has CDR1 MNHEY and CDR2 SVGEGT. The DNA for the CDR3 is TGTGCCAGCAGTTACAGCGCCAAGCCCTACAATGAGCAGTTCTTC. Translated, it gives CASSYSAKPYNEQFF.

In its sample, this clonotype was seen a few times. The chain carries TRBV5-1 and TRBJ2-1, with 9 bases lining up with TRBD2. Germline trimming cut 4 bases from V and 8 bases from J; bases unmatched to any gene: 10. The germline V gene has CDR1 SGHRS and CDR2 YFSETQ. The CDR3 is 15 amino acids. The CDR3 coding sequence is TGCGCCAGCAGCCCCGCTAGCGGGGTTATAGATGAGCAGTTCTTC. This gives the protein CASSPASGVIDEQFF.

This rearrangement joins TRBV7-8 to TRBJ2-7, with 7 bases matching TRBD2. The CDR3 runs to 14 residues. With 7 bases clipped from V and 2 bases from J, the junction kept 8 bases outside the gene matches. Germline CDR1 and CDR2: SGHVS and FQNEAQ. The CDR3 sequence: CASTGTIGTYEQYF. The CDR3 coding sequence is TGTGCCAGCACCGGGACTATAGGAACCTACGAGCAGTACTTC.

CDR3 protein: CRAGEYNSPLHF. The CDR3, as DNA: TGCAGGGCCGGGGAGTATAATTCACCCCTCCACTTT. The rearrangement links TRBV20-1 to TRBJ1-6; D remains ambiguous. The CDR3 spans 12 residues. Germline CDR1 and CDR2: DFQATT and SNEGSKA (reference sequence).

CDR3 DNA: TGCGCCAGCAGTCGGTTTAGCGGGAGGGCGAACACCGGGGAGCTGTTTTTT. It is translated as CASSRFSGRANTGELFF. The V gene is TRBV10-2, the J gene TRBJ2-2; 11 bases map to TRBD2. CDR3 length: 17 residues. V lost 5 bases to trimming and J lost 0 bases; unmatched junction nucleotides: 5. CDR1 is WSHSY, CDR2 SAAADI, per germline.

This clonotype has just a few counts. This chain links TRBV20-1 with TRBJ2-7; perhaps D is TRBD1 or TRBD2 (5 bases each). V lost 6 bases and J lost 4, with 19 bases in between. This CDR3 region has 14 residues. CDR1 and CDR2 from the germline V gene are DFQATT and SNEGSKA (reference sequence). The CDR3 sequence is CSATTGTGSYEQYF. CDR3 sequence (DNA): TGCAGTGCAACCACCGGGACGGGGTCTTACGAGCAGTACTTC.

The V call is TRBV4-3, the J call TRBJ2-1, with 8 bases identical to TRBD2. The CDR3 totals 16 residues. Losses at the gene ends were 0 bases for V and 10 bases for J; bases not matched to a gene: 11. Germline-derived CDR1 and CDR2 are LGHNA and YSLEER. The CDR3 spells CASSQDWAGGFGEQFF. CDR3 coding DNA: TGCGCCAGCAGCCAAGATTGGGCGGGAGGTTTTGGCGAGCAGTTCTTC.

V gene TRBV20-1 combines with J gene TRBJ2-1; D gene unclear. The CDR3 has 17 amino acids. Germline values: CDR1 DFQATT, CDR2 SNEGSKA (reference sequence). V lost 1 base and J 0 bases, leaving 16 bases between the germline ends. CDR3 region: CSARVAGHLNSYNEQFF. In DNA form, the CDR3 reads TGCAGTGCTAGAGTTGCCGGGCATCTTAACTCCTACAATGAGCAGTTCTTC.

This clonotype was recorded a few times. This chain links TRBV6-2 or TRBV6-3 with TRBJ2-7; D gene ambiguous. The CDR3 is made up of 13 amino acids. Germline V gene sequence: CDR1 MNHEY, CDR2 SVGEGT. With 4 bases removed from V and 2 bases from J, the gap between germline ends came to 9 bases. This CDR3 reads CASSSWNAYEQYF. Written as DNA, the CDR3 is TGTGCCAGCAGTTCCTGGAATGCCTACGAGCAGTACTTC.

Only a few counts were recorded for this clonotype. The rearrangement uses TRBV27 and TRBJ2-7; D is perhaps TRBD2 (6 bases). Trimming removed 5 bases from V and 3 bases from J, with 20 bases in between. Germline values: CDR1 MNHEY, CDR2 SMNVEV (reference sequence). The CDR3 covers 16 residues. The CDR3 DNA reads as TGTGCCAGCAGTACCCTCCAGGGTTCGCGGGACTACGAGCAGTACTTC. As protein: CASSTLQGSRDYEQYF.

Ten or more counts support this clonotype. This rearrangement joins TRBV5-1 to TRBJ1-2, with TRBD1 matching over 8 bases. Trimming took 0 bases from V and 7 from J; bases not matched to a gene: 17. The CDR3 is 18 residues long. Germline loops: CDR1 SGHRS, CDR2 YFSETQ. CDR3 loop: CASSLAPPVGRGLTGYTF. CDR3 in DNA: TGCGCCAGCAGCTTGGCTCCACCGGTTGGCAGGGGGCTTACTGGCTACACCTTC.

This clonotype appeared a few times. This chain's CDR3 is CAISESTGHTLGTEAFF. The CDR3 nucleotides read TGTGCCATCAGTGAGTCGACAGGGCACACGCTTGGCACTGAAGCTTTCTTT. The chain carries TRBV10-3 and TRBJ1-1; 7 nucleotides agree with TRBD1. V lost 0 bases and J lost 4; bases outside the gene matches: 11. The CDR3 is 17 amino acids. Germline CDR1 ENHRY, CDR2 SYGVKD.

The chain couples TRBV6-5 to TRBJ2-5; no firm D call. Trimming removed 0 bases from V and 0 bases from J, with 8 bases in between. CDR1 is MNHEY and CDR2 is SVGAGI in the germline V gene. The CDR3 totals 15 residues. CDR3: CASSYSGRDQETQYF. The CDR3 DNA sequence: TGTGCCAGCAGTTACTCGGGCCGAGACCAAGAGACCCAGTACTTC.

This clonotype was picked up many times. The gene calls are TRBV29-1 and TRBJ1-1, with no clear D. The CDR3 is 12 amino acids. Germline V gene lookup returns CDR1 SQVTM and CDR2 ANQGSEA. V lost 6 bases and J lost 1, with 9 bases in between. This CDR3 reads CSVMGQNTEAFF. DNA for the CDR3: TGCAGCGTCATGGGCCAGAACACTGAAGCTTTCTTT. The full variable domain, with the rest looked up from reference TRBV29-1 and TRBJ1-1, is SAVISQKPSRDICQRGTSLTIQCQVDSQVTMMFWYRQQPGQSLTLIATANQGSEATYESGFVIDKFPISRPNLTFSTLTVSNMSPEDSSIYLCSVMGQNTEAFFGQGTRLTVV.

This clonotype occurred a few times. V usage is TRBV27 and J usage is TRBJ1-1, with D possibly TRBD1 on 5 matching bases. The length of the CDR3 is 13 residues. Trimming shortened V by 5 bases and J by 5 bases, and 12 bases separated the two germline ends. CDR1 is MNHEY and CDR2 is SMNVEV in the germline V gene (reference sequence). CDR3 nucleotides: TGTGCCAGCAGTCTAAACGCAGGGACTGAAGCTTTCTTT. Its translation: CASSLNAGTEAFF.

There are a few counts of this clonotype. The chain combines TRBV6-5 with TRBJ2-7; D may be TRBD1 (5 bases). The germline V gene has CDR1 MNHEY and CDR2 SVGAGI. CDR3 length: 15 residues. V was pared by 0 bases and J by 3 bases, with 12 bases between. This CDR3 reads CASSYSTARGYEQYF. The CDR3 DNA follows: TGTGCCAGCAGTTACTCGACAGCCCGTGGCTACGAGCAGTACTTC.

The chain combines TRBV3-1 with TRBJ1-1; D is ambiguous. Germline V lookup: CDR1 LGHDT, CDR2 YNNKEL (reference sequence). The CDR3 is 14 residues long. Trimming took 0 bases from V and 3 from J, leaving 8 bases between them. CDR3 sequence reads: CASSQDPPYTEAFF. CDR3 coding DNA: TGTGCCAGCAGCCAAGACCCCCCCTACACTGAAGCTTTCTTT.

This chain uses TRBV5-1 with TRBJ2-3; 9 bases are shared with TRBD2. This CDR3 region has 15 residues. The V segment lost 0 bases and the J segment 6 bases; nucleotides outside the gene matches: 5. Germline-derived CDR1 and CDR2 are SGHRS and YFSETQ. The CDR3 sequence is CASSLVAGVGDTQYF. CDR3 sequence (DNA): TGCGCCAGCAGCTTGGTAGCGGGAGTCGGGGATACGCAGTATTTT.

This clonotype was detected a few times. This chain connects TRBV28 to TRBJ2-7; TRBD2 aligns across 7 bases. Per the germline V gene, CDR1 is MDHEN and CDR2 is SYDVKM. V dropped 11 bases and J dropped 0; count of bases not matched to a gene: 13. The CDR3 has 15 amino acids. Here the CDR3 reads CASSGGVSTSYEQYF. CDR3 sequence (DNA): TGTGCCTCAAGTGGGGGGGTTTCAACCTCCTACGAGCAGTACTTC.

Only a few counts were recorded for this clonotype. This chain links TRBV7-2 with TRBJ2-2; 9 nucleotides line up with TRBD2. The CDR3 loop spans 16 amino acids. CDR1 is SGHTA, CDR2 FQGNSA, per germline. V lost 4 bases and J lost 3; bases outside the gene matches: 6. DNA for the CDR3: TGTGCCAGCAGCTATCGCGGGGGGGCCGACACCGGGGAGCTGTTTTTT. Translated: CASSYRGGADTGELFF.

This clonotype was recorded a few times. The rearrangement uses TRBV20-1 and TRBJ1-6, with D uncertain. CDR3 size: 14 residues. Per germline, CDR1 DFQATT and CDR2 SNEGSKA (reference sequence). Between the trimmed V and J ends, which lost 1 base and 1 base, there was a span of 5 bases. The CDR3 nucleotides are TGCAGTGCTAGAGGGAGGTCCTATAATTCACCCCTCCACTTT. This codes for CSARGRSYNSPLHF.